The entry below describes one TCR beta chain. Antigen unknown. The data were taken from a study of CXCR3-negative and CXCR3-positive naive CD8 T cells. Study-wide background: Summed over all libraries, TRB reads came to roughly 150 million, with about 1.5 +/- 0.3 million per library. Study results and caveats: Diversity in memory CD8+ cells fell much lower than the comparably high levels seen in both naive subsets. Naive subsets did not differ in surface CD5, and the authors estimated TCR strength using properties of the TRB CDR3. Comparison of naive cells showed more hydrophobic TRB CDR3s in CXCR3-positive than in CXCR3-negative naive cells.

All TRB cDNA libraries came from 5' RACE performed with UMI labels. No DNA is given; TCRdb re-called the 5' RACE reads and lists each CDR3 protein once. The sample spans some 150,000 distinct CDR3 sequences; the ten largest clones claim approximately 0.4%. Those CD8+ T cells considered naive were CD45RO-CCR7+CD27+CD95-. This CDR3 comprises 14 residues. The germline V gene encodes CDR1 MDHEN and CDR2 SYDVKM. Sequenced: naive CXCR3+ CD8+ T cells from blood. Subset described: CD45RO-CCR7+CD27+CD95- naive CD8+ T cells expressing CXCR3 (TNR3+). The chain couples TRBV28 to TRBJ2-7; TCRdb proposes TRBD2, but this gene call is untestable without DNA. The sequence was collected from a human donor in good health. Some clones in this sample may be carry-over from other donors' samples. The CDR3 sequence is CASSLRLGDYEQYF.